Listed below are T cell receptor beta chains from one sample, sequenced in a study of cytomegalovirus exposure and HLA in healthy donors. Clones were read by immunoSEQ multiplex PCR, and TCRdb kept only the in-frame ones, dropping some. The repertoire has under 150,000 clones, 80% of them found once; the top ten carry around 2.5%. The material sequenced was PBMCs. All receptors derive from a man aged 45-60 years in good health and CMV-seronegative. Both conserved end residues are part of each CDR3. D genes are given only for firm matches. Where a row states a size, it is once, few, many or the class of an expanded clone; other rows omit it.

j_call v_call d_call clone_size cdr3_nt cdr3_aa
TRBJ1-2 TRBV7-9 TRBD1 once TGTGCCAGCAGCTTGACAGGGGGGGATGGCTACACCTTC CASSLTGGDGYTF
TRBJ1-5 TRBV19 NA NA TGTGCCAGTCGGACAGATTGGCATCAGCCCCAGCATTTT CASRTDWHQPQHF
TRBJ2-3 TRBV6-1 TRBD1 NA TGTGCCAACAGGGACAGGGACACAGATACGCAGTATTTT CANRDRDTDTQYF
TRBJ1-1 TRBV10-2 TRBD1 NA TGCGCCAGCAGTGAGACCGGGACAGGGGGGAACACTGAAGCTTTCTTT CASSETGTGGNTEAFF
TRBJ2-1 TRBV7-9 NA few TGTGCCAGCAGCTTAGGCAGGGTAAATGAGCAGTTCTTC CASSLGRVNEQFF
TRBJ2-7 TRBV6-5 TRBD1 NA TGTGCCAGCAGTAACACCGGGACAGCCTCCTACGAGCAGTACTTC CASSNTGTASYEQYF
TRBJ1-1 TRBV11-3 TRBD1 NA TGTGCCAGCAGCTTAGGGGGGTTGGTTCCGGGACAGGGGAACACTGAAGCTTTCTTT CASSLGGLVPGQGNTEAFF
TRBJ1-1 TRBV27 TRBD1 NA TGTGCCAGCAGTTCCTGGACAGGGGTGGGCACTGAAGCTTTCTTT CASSSWTGVGTEAFF
TRBJ1-2 TRBV28 NA NA TGTGCCAGCAGCCCGGGGGCTAACTATGGCTACACCTTC CASSPGANYGYTF
TRBJ2-2 TRBV9 NA once TGTGCCAGCAGCCCCCCAACAACGAACACCGGGGAGCTGTTTTTT CASSPPTTNTGELFF
TRBJ2-6 TRBV6-1 TRBD1 NA TGTGCCAGCAGTGCAGACAGGGCCTACGTCGGGGCCAACGTCCTGACTTTC CASSADRAYVGANVLTF
TRBJ1-3 TRBV9 TRBD1 NA TGTGCCAGCAGCGTAGTCGGGGACAGCGGAAACACCATATATTTT CASSVVGDSGNTIYF
TRBJ2-1 TRBV5-6 NA few TGTGCCAGCAGCAAAGTTAGCGGTCAGCAGTTCTTC CASSKVSGQQFF
TRBJ1-1 TRBV29-1 TRBD1 NA TGCAGCGGACAGGGAGGAAGCACTGAAGCTTTCTTT CSGQGGSTEAFF
TRBJ1-5 TRBV7-2 TRBD1 NA TGTGCCAGCAGCTTAGAGGGACAGCAATATCAGCCCCAGCATTTT CASSLEGQQYQPQHF
TRBJ2-2 TRBV7-3 NA once TGTGCCAGCAGCTCTGCGCCTACCGGGGAGCTGTTTTTT CASSSAPTGELFF
TRBJ2-1 TRBV14 TRBD1 NA TGTGCCAGCAGCCGCTATCCGGGACAGGGGTCCTACAATGAGCAGTTCTTC CASSRYPGQGSYNEQFF
TRBJ1-5 TRBV5-1 NA NA TGCGCCAGCAGCTTGGAGGGGAAGATCAATCAGCCCCAGCATTTT CASSLEGKINQPQHF
TRBJ2-5 TRBV5-8 NA NA TGTGCCAGCAGTCGAGAGACCCAGTACTTC CASSRETQYF
TRBJ2-6 TRBV5-4 TRBD2 NA TGTGCCAGCAGCTTGGCCAGTAGCGGGGGGGCCGGTGGGGCCAACGTCCTGACTTTC CASSLASSGGAGGANVLTF
TRBJ1-5 TRBV28 NA NA TGTGCCAGCAGGTCAGGGATTCAGATTCGAGGCAATCAGCCCCAGCATTTT CASRSGIQIRGNQPQHF
TRBJ1-1 TRBV7-8 NA NA TGTGCCAGCAGCCTAATCCGGGGGGCGGCTTTCTTT CASSLIRGAAFF
TRBJ1-4 TRBV7-2 TRBD1 NA TGTGCCAGCAGCTTTGACAGGGATAATGAAAAACTGTTTTTT CASSFDRDNEKLFF
TRBJ2-7 TRBV7-3 NA NA TGTGCCAGCAGCTTACCGGGGTCCTACGAGCAGTACTTC CASSLPGSYEQYF
TRBJ1-5 TRBV28 TRBD1 NA TGTGCCAGCAGTTTTTACAGGGGGCGTGGCAATCAGCCCCAGCATTTT CASSFYRGRGNQPQHF
TRBJ1-3 TRBV19 NA NA TGTGCCAGTAGTATCCCCCCCTCGACAGGCTTTGCTGGAAACACCATATATTTT CASSIPPSTGFAGNTIYF
TRBJ2-7 TRBV5-1 TRBD1 NA TGCGCCAGCAGCTCCCCGGGACAGGGGACCTACGAGCAGTACTTC CASSSPGQGTYEQYF
TRBJ2-7 TRBV4-1 TRBD2 once TGCGCCAGCAGCCAGGGCGGGGGCTACGAGCAGTACTTC CASSQGGGYEQYF
TRBJ1-2 TRBV18 NA NA TGTGCCACACAAGAGGGGACTCATAACTATGGCTACACCTTC CATQEGTHNYGYTF
TRBJ2-7 TRBV11-2 TRBD1 NA TGTGCCAGCAGCTTGGGGACAGGGTCTATCTACGAGCAGTACTTC CASSLGTGSIYEQYF
TRBJ2-7 TRBV2 NA NA TGTGCCAGCAGTGAATTTGAAGAGGCAGAGCAGTACTTC CASSEFEEAEQYF
TRBJ2-7 TRBV18 TRBD1 few TGTGCCAGCTCACCCAGGGACAGGGTGGACTCCGAGCAGTACTTC CASSPRDRVDSEQYF
TRBJ2-7 TRBV11-1 NA NA TGTGCCAGCAGCTCCCCTAACGGGGACGAGCAGTACTTC CASSSPNGDEQYF
TRBJ1-1 TRBV6-5 NA NA TGTGCCAGCAGTCCGCGAGGAGGGACTGAAGCTTTCTTT CASSPRGGTEAFF
TRBJ2-3 TRBV27 NA few TGTGCCAGCAGTTTAGTACTAACAGATACGCAGTATTTT CASSLVLTDTQYF
TRBJ2-7 TRBV5-1 TRBD2 NA TGCGCCAGCAGCTTGTACGCGGGAGAGTCCTACGAGCAGTACTTC CASSLYAGESYEQYF
TRBJ2-3 TRBV5-1 TRBD2 once TGCGCCAGCCGAAACCTAGCGGGGCCCACAGATACGCAGTATTTT CASRNLAGPTDTQYF
TRBJ2-3 TRBV29-1 NA NA TGCAGCGTTGAGTACCCAGGGCCAGATACGCAGTATTTT CSVEYPGPDTQYF
TRBJ1-1 TRBV5-1 NA NA TGCGCCAGCAGTTTAAATGTCGTTCCTAACACTGAAGCTTTCTTT CASSLNVVPNTEAFF
TRBJ2-2 TRBV12-5 TRBD1 NA TGTGCTAGTGGGCCCGGACAGGGGGTCGACACCGGGGAGCTGTTTTTT CASGPGQGVDTGELFF
TRBJ1-4 TRBV5-1 NA few TGCGCCAGCAGCTTGGCGGTGCTTAATGAAAAACTGTTTTTT CASSLAVLNEKLFF
TRBJ2-7 TRBV2 TRBD1 NA TGTGCCAGCAGTGAAGAGAGGACAGGGAGCGAGCAGTACTTC CASSEERTGSEQYF
TRBJ2-7 TRBV10-1 TRBD1 NA TGCGCTTATCACGGGACAGCATGGCAGTACTTC CAYHGTAWQYF
TRBJ2-1 TRBV19 TRBD2 NA TGTGCCAGTAGTTGGTCGGGTGCGGGGGAAAGCTCCTACAATGAGCAGTTCTTC CASSWSGAGESSYNEQFF
TRBJ1-2 TRBV29-1 TRBD1 NA TGCAGCGTCCGCATAGACAGGGCGGGTTATGGCTACACCTTC CSVRIDRAGYGYTF
TRBJ2-4 TRBV25-1 TRBD1 NA TGTGCCAGCAGTGGGGGACAGATAGCCAAAAACATTCAGTACTTC CASSGGQIAKNIQYF
TRBJ1-1 TRBV7-2 TRBD1 NA TGTGCCAGCAGCTTACAGGGGGCCGGTGAAGCTTTCTTT CASSLQGAGEAFF
TRBJ2-3 TRBV5-1 TRBD2 NA TGCGCCAGCAGCTTCCTTGCGGGGGTTAGCACAGATACGCAGTATTTT CASSFLAGVSTDTQYF
TRBJ2-3 TRBV2 NA NA TGTGCCAGCAGTGAAGCGTCCGGCAGCCCAGGAAGAGATACGCAGTATTTT CASSEASGSPGRDTQYF
TRBJ2-5 TRBV9 TRBD1 NA TGTGCCAGCAGCGGGGGACAGGCGACGGGGACCCAGTACTTC CASSGGQATGTQYF
TRBJ1-1 TRBV18 TRBD1 NA TGTGCCAGCTCACGAGAAGAGACAGGGGGCGCTACTGAAGCTTTCTTT CASSREETGGATEAFF
TRBJ2-2 TRBV5-1 NA NA TGCGCCAGCAGCTTAAACAGTGGGACCGGGGAGCTGTTTTTT CASSLNSGTGELFF
TRBJ2-3 TRBV5-5 TRBD1 few TGTGCCAGCAGCCAATACGGGACAGGAGTAATAGATACGCAGTATTTT CASSQYGTGVIDTQYF
TRBJ1-2 TRBV19 NA NA TGTGCCAGTAGTATAAACACAGGAGATTCCTATGGCTACACCTTC CASSINTGDSYGYTF
TRBJ2-7 TRBV18 TRBD1 few TGTGCCAGCTCACCTGGGACAGGGGGCGACGAGCAGTACTTC CASSPGTGGDEQYF